Sequencing of this T cell receptor (beta chain) was carried out in a study of sequential checkpoint blockade in melanoma. Looking at the study overall: Patients were randomized 1:1 to nivolumab-then-ipilimumab or ipilimumab-then-nivolumab first-line. Each arm's sequence ended with maintenance nivolumab.

The assay was immunoSEQ multiplex PCR, and TCRdb's table has in-frame clones only and misses some. The sample lists tens of thousands of clones, roughly 80% occurring once. Germline assignment: CDR1 SGHDT and CDR2 YYEEEE. V was pared by 1 base and J by 5 bases, with 15 bases of the junction left unmatched. CDR3 length: 17 residues. Treatment defined: randomized to nivolumab then ipilimumab (arm A) or the reverse (arm B). None of the patients previously received DNA-damaging chemotherapy. The material was CD8+ T cells sorted from blood (inferred from file names), obtained from a patient given nivolumab and ipilimumab in sequence. The chain is built from TRBV5-6 and TRBJ2-7; TRBD2 agrees at 7 bases. This receptor was obtained from a human donor with melanoma. In DNA, the CDR3 is TGTGCCAGCAGCTTGCCCCCGTGGGGGGGGTTGTTGAACGAGCAGTACTTC. As protein: CASSLPPWGGLLNEQYF.